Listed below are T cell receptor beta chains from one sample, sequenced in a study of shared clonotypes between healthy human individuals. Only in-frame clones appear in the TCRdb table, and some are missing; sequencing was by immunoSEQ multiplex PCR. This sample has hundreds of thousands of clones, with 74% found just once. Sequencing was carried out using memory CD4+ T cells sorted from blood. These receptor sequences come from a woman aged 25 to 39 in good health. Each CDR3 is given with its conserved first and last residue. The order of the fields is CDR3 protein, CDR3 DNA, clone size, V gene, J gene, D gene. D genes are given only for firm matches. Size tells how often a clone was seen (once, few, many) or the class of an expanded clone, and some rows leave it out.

CASSPPGPSTDTQYF	TGTGCCAGCAGCCCCCCGGGCCCCAGCACAGATACGCAGTATTTT	NA	TRBV28	TRBJ2-3	NA
CASSLGLAGRGVSYNEQFF	TGTGCCAGCAGTTTAGGACTAGCGGGACGGGGGGTCTCCTACAATGAGCAGTTCTTC	once	TRBV28	TRBJ2-1	TRBD2
CAIKPGLAGYADTQYF	TGTGCCATCAAACCGGGACTAGCGGGTTACGCAGATACGCAGTATTTT	NA	TRBV10-3	TRBJ2-3	TRBD2
CASSLGGQGRGQPQHF	TGTGCCAGCAGCTTAGGCGGACAGGGAAGAGGTCAGCCCCAGCATTTT	NA	TRBV11-2	TRBJ1-5	TRBD1
CASSPRVGVSNQPQHF	TGTGCCAGCAGCCCTAGGGTGGGGGTTAGCAATCAGCCCCAGCATTTT	few	TRBV5-8	TRBJ1-5	NA
CASLNRQISNYGYTF	TGTGCCAGCCTCAACCGACAGATCTCTAACTATGGCTACACCTTC	NA	TRBV28	TRBJ1-2	NA
CASSLGDRGRDEQYF	TGCGCCAGCAGCTTGGGGGACAGGGGGCGGGACGAGCAGTACTTC	NA	TRBV5-1	TRBJ2-7	TRBD1
CASSEAPSGSTGELFF	TGTGCCAGCAGTGAAGCTCCTAGCGGGAGTACCGGGGAGCTGTTTTTT	NA	TRBV2	TRBJ2-2	TRBD2
CASSPRTVHQPQHF	TGTGCCAGCAGCCCAAGAACGGTGCATCAGCCCCAGCATTTT	NA	TRBV27	TRBJ1-5	NA
CSARGDYGYTF	TGCAGTGCTCGAGGGGACTATGGCTACACCTTC	NA	TRBV20-1	TRBJ1-2	NA
CASSQDQGKGRASPLHF	TGCGCCAGCAGCCAAGATCAGGGCAAGGGTCGGGCTTCACCCCTCCACTTT	NA	TRBV4-1	TRBJ1-6	NA
CASSKQGGEQFF	TGTGCCAGCAGTAAACAGGGTGGTGAGCAGTTCTTC	NA	TRBV2	TRBJ2-1	NA
CASSPGGGVNEQFF	TGTGCCAGCAGCCCTGGAGGGGGTGTCAATGAGCAGTTCTTC	NA	TRBV7-2	TRBJ2-1	NA
CASSSDTVAYEQYF	TGTGCCAGCAGTTCGGACACAGTAGCCTACGAGCAGTACTTC	NA	TRBV28	TRBJ2-7	NA
CASSTLRVVTQEDTQYF	TGTGCCAGCTCGACCCTACGAGTTGTGACCCAGGAGGATACGCAGTATTTT	NA	TRBV18	TRBJ2-3	NA
CASSLEDMRTGKLFF	TGTGCCAGCAGTTTAGAGGACATGCGGACGGGAAAACTGTTTTTT	NA	TRBV28	TRBJ1-4	NA
CASGLEGETQYF	TGTGCCAGCGGCCTAGAAGGGGAGACCCAGTACTTC	NA	TRBV28	TRBJ2-5	NA
CASSQKPDGAYEQYF	TGCGCCAGCAGCCAAAAGCCCGACGGGGCCTACGAGCAGTACTTC	NA	TRBV4-1	TRBJ2-7	NA
CASSVGTSRQPQHF	TGTGCCAGCAGCGTAGGGACATCGCGACAGCCCCAGCATTTT	NA	TRBV9	TRBJ1-5	NA
CASSMTPRQGTNQPQHF	TGTGCCAGTAGTATGACTCCGAGACAGGGAACTAATCAGCCCCAGCATTTT	NA	TRBV19	TRBJ1-5	TRBD1
CASSLEGTSVQRGEQFF	TGTGCCAGCAGCTTAGAAGGGACTAGCGTCCAGCGGGGTGAGCAGTTCTTC	NA	TRBV11-2	TRBJ2-1	TRBD2
CASRGTPDSNQPQHF	TGTGCCAGCAGAGGGACGCCGGATAGCAATCAGCCCCAGCATTTT	NA	TRBV28	TRBJ1-5	NA